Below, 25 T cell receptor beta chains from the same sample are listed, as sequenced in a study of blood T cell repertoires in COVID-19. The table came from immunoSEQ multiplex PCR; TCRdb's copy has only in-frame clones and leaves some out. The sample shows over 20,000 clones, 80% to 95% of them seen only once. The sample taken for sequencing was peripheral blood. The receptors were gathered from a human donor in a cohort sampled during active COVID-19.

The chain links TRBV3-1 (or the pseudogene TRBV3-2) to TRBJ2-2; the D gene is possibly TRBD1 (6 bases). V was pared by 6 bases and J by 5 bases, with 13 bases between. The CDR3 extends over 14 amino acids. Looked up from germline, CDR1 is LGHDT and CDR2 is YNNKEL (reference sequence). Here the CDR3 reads CASSRTARTGELFF. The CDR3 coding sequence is TGTGCCAGCAGTAGGACAGCACGTACCGGGGAGCTGTTTTTT.

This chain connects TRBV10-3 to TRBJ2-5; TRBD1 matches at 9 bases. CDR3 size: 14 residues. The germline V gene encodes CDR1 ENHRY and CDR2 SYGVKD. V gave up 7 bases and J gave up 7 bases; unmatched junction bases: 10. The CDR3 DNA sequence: TGTGCCATCAAGGGACAGGGCAGAGGGGGGACCCAGTACTTC. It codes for CAIKGQGRGGTQYF.

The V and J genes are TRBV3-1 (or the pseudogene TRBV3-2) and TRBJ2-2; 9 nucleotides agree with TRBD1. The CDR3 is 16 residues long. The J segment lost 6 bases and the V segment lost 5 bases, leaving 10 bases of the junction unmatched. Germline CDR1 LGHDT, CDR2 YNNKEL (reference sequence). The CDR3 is CASSYRTGGASGELFF. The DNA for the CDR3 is TGTGCCAGCAGCTACAGAACAGGGGGCGCGTCCGGGGAGCTGTTTTTT.

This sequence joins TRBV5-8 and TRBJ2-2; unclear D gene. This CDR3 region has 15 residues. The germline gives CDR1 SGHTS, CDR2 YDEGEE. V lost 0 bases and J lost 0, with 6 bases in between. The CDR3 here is CASSLGSPNTGELFF. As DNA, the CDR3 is TGTGCCAGCAGCTTGGGGAGCCCGAACACCGGGGAGCTGTTTTTT.

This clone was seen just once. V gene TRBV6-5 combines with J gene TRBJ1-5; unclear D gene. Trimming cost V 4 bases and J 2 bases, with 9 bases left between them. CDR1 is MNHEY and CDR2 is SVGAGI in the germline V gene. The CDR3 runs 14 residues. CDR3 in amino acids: CASSSRGGNQPQHF. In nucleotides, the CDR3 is TGTGCCAGCAGTTCCCGGGGTGGCAATCAGCCCCAGCATTTT.

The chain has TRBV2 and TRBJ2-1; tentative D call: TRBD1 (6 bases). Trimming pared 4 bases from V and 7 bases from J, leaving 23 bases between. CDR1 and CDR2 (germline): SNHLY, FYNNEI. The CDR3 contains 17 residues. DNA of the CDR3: TGTGCCAGCAGTGGCCTAGAGAGGGGGAATAGCGCGAATGAGCAGTTCTTC. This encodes CASSGLERGNSANEQFF.

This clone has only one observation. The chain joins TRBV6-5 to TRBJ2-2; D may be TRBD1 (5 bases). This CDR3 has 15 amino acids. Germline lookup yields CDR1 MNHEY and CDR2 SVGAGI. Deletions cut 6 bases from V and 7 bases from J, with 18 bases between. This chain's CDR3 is CASRMDTVFGGELFF. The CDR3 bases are TGTGCCAGCAGGATGGACACCGTATTTGGCGGGGAGCTGTTTTTT.

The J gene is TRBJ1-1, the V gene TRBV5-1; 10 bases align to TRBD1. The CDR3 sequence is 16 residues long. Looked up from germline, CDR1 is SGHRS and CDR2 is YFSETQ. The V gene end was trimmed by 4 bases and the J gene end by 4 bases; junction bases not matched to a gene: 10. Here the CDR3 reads CASSLGQGVLITEAFF. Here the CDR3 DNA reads TGCGCCAGCAGCCTAGGACAGGGGGTTTTGATCACTGAAGCTTTCTTT.

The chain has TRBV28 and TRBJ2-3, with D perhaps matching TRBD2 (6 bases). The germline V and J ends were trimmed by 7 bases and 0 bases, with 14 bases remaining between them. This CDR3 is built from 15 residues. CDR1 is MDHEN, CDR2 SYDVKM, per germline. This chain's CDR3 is CASTPGRTSTDTQYF. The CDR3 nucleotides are TGTGCCAGCACCCCCGGGAGAACTAGCACAGATACGCAGTATTTT. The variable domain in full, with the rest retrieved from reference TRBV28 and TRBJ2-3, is DVKVTQSSRYLVKRTGEKVFLECVQDMDHENMFWYRQDPGLGLRLIYFSYDVKMKEKGDIPEGYSVSREKKERFSLILESASTNQTSMYLCASTPGRTSTDTQYFGPGTRLTVL.

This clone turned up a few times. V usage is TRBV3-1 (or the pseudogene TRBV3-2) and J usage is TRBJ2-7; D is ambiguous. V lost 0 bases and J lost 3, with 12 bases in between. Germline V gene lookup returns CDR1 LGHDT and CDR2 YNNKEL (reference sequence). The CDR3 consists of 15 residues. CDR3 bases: TGTGCCAGCAGCCAAGATCGGAGCAGTTTCTACGAGCAGTACTTC. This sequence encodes CASSQDRSSFYEQYF.

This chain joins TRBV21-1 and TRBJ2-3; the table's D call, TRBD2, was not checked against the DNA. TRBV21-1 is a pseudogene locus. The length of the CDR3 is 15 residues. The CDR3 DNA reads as TGTGCCAGCCCCAGGGGGACTAGCGCCACAGATACGCAGTATTTT. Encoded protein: CASPRGTSATDTQYF.

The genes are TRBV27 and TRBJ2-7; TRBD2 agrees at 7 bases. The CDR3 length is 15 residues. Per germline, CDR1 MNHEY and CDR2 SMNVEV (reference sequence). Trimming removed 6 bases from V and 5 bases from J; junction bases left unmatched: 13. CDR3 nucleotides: TGTGCCAGCAGCTCTGGGGGACTATCGGTGAACGAGCAGTACTTC. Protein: CASSSGGLSVNEQYF.

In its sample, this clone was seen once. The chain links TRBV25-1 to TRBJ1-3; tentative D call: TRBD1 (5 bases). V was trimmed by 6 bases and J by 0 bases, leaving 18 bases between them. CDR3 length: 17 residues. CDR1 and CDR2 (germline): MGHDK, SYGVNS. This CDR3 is CASRGREGLSSGNTIYF. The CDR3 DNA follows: TGTGCCAGCAGGGGGCGGGAAGGCCTAAGCTCTGGAAACACCATATATTTT.

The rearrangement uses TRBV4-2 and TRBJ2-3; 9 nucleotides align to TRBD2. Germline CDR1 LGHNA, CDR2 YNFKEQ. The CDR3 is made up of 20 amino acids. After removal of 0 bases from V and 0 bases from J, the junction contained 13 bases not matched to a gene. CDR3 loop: CASSQDNVQRGASSTDTQYF. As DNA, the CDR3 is TGTGCCAGCAGCCAAGATAACGTCCAGCGGGGGGCCTCTAGCACAGATACGCAGTATTTT.

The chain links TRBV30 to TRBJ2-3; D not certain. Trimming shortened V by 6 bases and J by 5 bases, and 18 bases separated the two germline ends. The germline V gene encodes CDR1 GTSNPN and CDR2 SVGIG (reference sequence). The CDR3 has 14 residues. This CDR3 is CACPATFGLDTQYF. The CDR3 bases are TGTGCCTGTCCCGCTACTTTTGGGCTAGATACGCAGTATTTT.

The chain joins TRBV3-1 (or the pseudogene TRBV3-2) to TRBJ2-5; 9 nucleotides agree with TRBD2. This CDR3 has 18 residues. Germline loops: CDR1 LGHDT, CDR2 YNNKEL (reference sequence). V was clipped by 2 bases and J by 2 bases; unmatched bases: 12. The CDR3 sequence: CASSQSVLLAGAQETQYF. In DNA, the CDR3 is TGTGCCAGCAGCCAAAGCGTCTTACTAGCGGGCGCACAAGAGACCCAGTACTTC.

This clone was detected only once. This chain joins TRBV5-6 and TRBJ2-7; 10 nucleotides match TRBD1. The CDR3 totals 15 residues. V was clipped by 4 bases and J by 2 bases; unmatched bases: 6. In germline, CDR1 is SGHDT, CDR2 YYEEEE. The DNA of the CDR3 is TGTGCCAGCAGCCATGGACAGGGGGTGGCCTACGAGCAGTACTTC. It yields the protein CASSHGQGVAYEQYF.

The chain's CDR3 is CASSSTPGDSPLHF. The DNA for the CDR3 is TGTGCCAGCAGCTCGACCCCAGGTGATTCACCCCTCCACTTT. The chain couples TRBV6-6 to TRBJ1-6; D unresolved. Trimming shortened V by 6 bases and J by 8 bases, and 14 bases separated the two germline ends. The CDR3 consists of 14 residues. Germline loops: CDR1 MNHNY, CDR2 SVGAGI (reference sequence).

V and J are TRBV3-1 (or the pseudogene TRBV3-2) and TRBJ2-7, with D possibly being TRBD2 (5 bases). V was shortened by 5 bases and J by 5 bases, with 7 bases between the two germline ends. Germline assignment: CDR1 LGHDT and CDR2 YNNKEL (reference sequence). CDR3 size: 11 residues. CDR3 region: CASSAGHEQYF. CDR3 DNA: TGTGCCAGCAGCGCGGGCCACGAGCAGTACTTC.

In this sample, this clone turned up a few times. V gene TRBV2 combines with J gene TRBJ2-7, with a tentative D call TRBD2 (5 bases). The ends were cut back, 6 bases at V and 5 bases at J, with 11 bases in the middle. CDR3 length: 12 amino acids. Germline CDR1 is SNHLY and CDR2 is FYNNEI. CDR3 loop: CASRDSAHEQYF. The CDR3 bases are TGTGCCAGCAGGGACTCCGCCCACGAGCAGTACTTC.

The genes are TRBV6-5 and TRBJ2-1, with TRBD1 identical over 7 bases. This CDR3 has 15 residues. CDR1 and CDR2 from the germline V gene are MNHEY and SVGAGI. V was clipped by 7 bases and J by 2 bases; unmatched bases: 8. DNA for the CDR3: TGTGCCAGCAACAGACAGGGCCTCCCCTACAATGAGCAGTTCTTC. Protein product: CASNRQGLPYNEQFF.

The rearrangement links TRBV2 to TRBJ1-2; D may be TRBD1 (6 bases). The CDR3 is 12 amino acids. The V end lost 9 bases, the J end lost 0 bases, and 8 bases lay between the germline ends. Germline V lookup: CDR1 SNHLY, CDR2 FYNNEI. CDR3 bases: TGTGCCAGAGGGGGGGCTAACTATGGCTACACCTTC. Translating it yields CARGGANYGYTF.

CDR3 in amino acids: CASSSIPGHLGYTF. In DNA form, the CDR3 reads TGTGCCAGCAGTTCGATACCGGGACACCTCGGCTACACCTTC. This chain connects TRBV27 to TRBJ1-2, with D tentatively TRBD1 (6 bases). Trimming shortened V by 4 bases and J by 8 bases, and 17 bases separated the two germline ends. This CDR3 spans 14 amino acids. The germline CDR1 and CDR2 sequences are MNHEY and SMNVEV (reference sequence).

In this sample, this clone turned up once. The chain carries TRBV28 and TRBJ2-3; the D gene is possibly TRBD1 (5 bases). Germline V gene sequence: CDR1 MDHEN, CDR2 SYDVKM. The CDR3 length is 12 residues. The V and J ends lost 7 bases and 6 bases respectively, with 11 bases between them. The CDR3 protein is CASISGLDTQYF. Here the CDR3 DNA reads TGTGCCAGCATTTCAGGGTTGGATACGCAGTATTTT.

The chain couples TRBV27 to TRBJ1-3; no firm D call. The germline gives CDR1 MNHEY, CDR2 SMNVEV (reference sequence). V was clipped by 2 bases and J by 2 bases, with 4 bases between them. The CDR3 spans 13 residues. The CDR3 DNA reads TGTGCCAGCAGTTTAAGCACTGGAAACACCATATATTTT. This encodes CASSLSTGNTIYF.